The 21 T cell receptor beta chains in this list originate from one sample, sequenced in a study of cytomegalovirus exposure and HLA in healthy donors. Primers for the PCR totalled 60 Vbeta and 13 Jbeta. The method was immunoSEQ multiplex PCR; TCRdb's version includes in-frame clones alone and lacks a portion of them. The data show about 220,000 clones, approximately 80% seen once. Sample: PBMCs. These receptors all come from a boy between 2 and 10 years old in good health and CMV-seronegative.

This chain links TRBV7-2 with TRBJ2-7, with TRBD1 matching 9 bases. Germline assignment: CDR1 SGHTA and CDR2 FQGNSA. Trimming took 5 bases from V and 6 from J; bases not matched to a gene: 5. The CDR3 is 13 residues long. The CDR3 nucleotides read TGTGCCAGCAGCGCCAGACAGGGGGGCGAGCAGTACTTC. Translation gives CASSARQGGEQYF. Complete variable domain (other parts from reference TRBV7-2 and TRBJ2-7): GAGVSQSPSNKVTEKGKDVELRCDPISGHTALYWYRQSLGQGLEFLIYFQGNSAPDKSGLPSDRFSAERTGGSVSTLTIQRTQQEDSAVYLCASSARQGGEQYFGPGTRLTVT.

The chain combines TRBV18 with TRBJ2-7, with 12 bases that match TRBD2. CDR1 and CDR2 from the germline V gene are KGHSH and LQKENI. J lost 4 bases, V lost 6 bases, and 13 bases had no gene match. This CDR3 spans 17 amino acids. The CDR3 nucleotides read TGTGCCAGCTCTCCTACCACGACTAGCGGGAGAGCATACGAGCAGTACTTC. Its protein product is CASSPTTTSGRAYEQYF.

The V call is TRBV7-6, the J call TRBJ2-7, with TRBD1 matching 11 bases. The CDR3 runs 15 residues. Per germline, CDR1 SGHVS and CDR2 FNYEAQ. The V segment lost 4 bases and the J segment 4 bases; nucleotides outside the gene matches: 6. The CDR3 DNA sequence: TGTGCCAGCAGCTCCGGGACAGGGGGACAATACGAGCAGTACTTC. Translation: CASSSGTGGQYEQYF.

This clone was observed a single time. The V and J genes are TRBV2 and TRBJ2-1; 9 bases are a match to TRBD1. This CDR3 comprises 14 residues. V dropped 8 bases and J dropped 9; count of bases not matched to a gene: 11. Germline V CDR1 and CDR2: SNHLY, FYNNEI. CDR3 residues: CASGARTGDVEQFF. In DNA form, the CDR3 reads TGTGCCAGCGGTGCCCGGACAGGGGACGTTGAGCAGTTCTTC.

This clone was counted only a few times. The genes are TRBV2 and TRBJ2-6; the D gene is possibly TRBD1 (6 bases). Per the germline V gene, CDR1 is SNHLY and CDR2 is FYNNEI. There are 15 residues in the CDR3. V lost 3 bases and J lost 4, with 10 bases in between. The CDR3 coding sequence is TGTGCCAGCAGTGACCGGACAGAGGGGGCCAACGTCCTGACTTTC. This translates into CASSDRTEGANVLTF.

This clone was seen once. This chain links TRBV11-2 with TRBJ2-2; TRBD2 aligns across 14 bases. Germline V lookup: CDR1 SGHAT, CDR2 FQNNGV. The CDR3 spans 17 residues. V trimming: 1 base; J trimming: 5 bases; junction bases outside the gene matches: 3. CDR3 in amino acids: CASSLAGLAGGTGELFF. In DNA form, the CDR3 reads TGTGCCAGCAGCTTAGCCGGACTAGCGGGAGGTACCGGGGAGCTGTTTTTT.

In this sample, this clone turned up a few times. CDR3 DNA sequence: TGTGCCAGCAGCCCCGGGGCCCTCCACTTT. Translated, it gives CASSPGALHF. The rearrangement links TRBV7-3 to TRBJ1-6; no clear D. The germline gives CDR1 SGHTA, CDR2 FQGTGA. The V end was cut by 5 bases, the J end by 14 bases, with 7 bases between. This CDR3 is built from 10 residues.

The CDR3: CASSYGESTEAFF. The CDR3 DNA reads TGTGCCAGCAGTTATGGTGAGAGCACTGAAGCTTTCTTT. The chain carries TRBV6-6 and TRBJ1-1; no reliable D call. Germline CDR1 MNHNY, CDR2 SVGAGI (reference sequence). The CDR3 length is 13 residues. Trimming took off 3 bases at V and 4 bases at J, with 9 bases between the two ends.

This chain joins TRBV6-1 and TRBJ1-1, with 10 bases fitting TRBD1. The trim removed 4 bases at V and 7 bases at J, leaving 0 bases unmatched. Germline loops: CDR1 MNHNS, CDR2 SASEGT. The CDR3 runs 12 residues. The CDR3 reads CASSGDRGEAFF. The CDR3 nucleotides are TGTGCCAGCAGTGGGGACAGGGGTGAAGCTTTCTTT.

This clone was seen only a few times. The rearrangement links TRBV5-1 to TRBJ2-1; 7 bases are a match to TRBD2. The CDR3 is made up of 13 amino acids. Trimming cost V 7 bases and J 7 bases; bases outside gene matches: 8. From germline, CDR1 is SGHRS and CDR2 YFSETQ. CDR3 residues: CASQRGGENEQFF. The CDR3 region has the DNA TGCGCCAGCCAGCGCGGGGGTGAAAATGAGCAGTTCTTC. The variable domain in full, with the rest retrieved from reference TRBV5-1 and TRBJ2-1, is KAGVTQTPRYLIKTRGQQVTLSCSPISGHRSVSWYQQTPGQGLQFLFEYFSETQRNKGNFPGRFSGRQFSNSRSEMNVSTLELGDSALYLCASQRGGENEQFFGPGTRLTVL.

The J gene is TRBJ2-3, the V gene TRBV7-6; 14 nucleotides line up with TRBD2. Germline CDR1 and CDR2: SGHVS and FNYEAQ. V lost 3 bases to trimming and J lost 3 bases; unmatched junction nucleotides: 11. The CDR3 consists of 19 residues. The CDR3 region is CASSFLGLAGVSRTDTQYF. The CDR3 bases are TGTGCCAGCAGCTTTCTGGGACTAGCGGGAGTTTCTAGGACAGATACGCAGTATTTT. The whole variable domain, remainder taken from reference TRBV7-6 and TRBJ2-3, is GAGVSQSPRYKVTKRGQDVALRCDPISGHVSLYWYRQALGQGPEFLTYFNYEAQQDKSGLPNDRFSAERPEGSISTLTIQRTEQRDSAMYRCASSFLGLAGVSRTDTQYFGPGTRLTVL.

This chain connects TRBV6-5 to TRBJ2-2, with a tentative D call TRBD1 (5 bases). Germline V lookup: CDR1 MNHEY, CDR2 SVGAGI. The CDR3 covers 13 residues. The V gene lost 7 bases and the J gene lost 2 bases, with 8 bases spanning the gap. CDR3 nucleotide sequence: TGTGCCAGCACGCAGGGTAACACCGGGGAGCTGTTTTTT. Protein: CASTQGNTGELFF.

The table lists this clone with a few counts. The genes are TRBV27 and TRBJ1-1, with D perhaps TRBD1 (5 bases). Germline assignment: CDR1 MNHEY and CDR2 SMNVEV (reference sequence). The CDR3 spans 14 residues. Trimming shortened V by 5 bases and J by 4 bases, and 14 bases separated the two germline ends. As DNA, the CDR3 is TGTGCCAGCAGTCCCCTGGGGCCGAGCACTGAAGCTTTCTTT. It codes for CASSPLGPSTEAFF.

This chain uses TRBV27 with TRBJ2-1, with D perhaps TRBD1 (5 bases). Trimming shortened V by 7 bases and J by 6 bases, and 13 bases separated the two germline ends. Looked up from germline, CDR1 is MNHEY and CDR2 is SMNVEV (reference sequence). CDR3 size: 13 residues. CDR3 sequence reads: CASTTHQGNEQFF. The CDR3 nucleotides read TGTGCCAGCACGACTCACCAGGGCAATGAGCAGTTCTTC.

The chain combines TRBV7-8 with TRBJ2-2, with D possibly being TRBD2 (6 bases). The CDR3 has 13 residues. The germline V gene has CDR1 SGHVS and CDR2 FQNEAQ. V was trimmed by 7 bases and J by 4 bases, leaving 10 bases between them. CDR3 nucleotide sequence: TGTGCCAGCATAGCGGAGCTCACCGGGGAGCTGTTTTTT. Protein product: CASIAELTGELFF.

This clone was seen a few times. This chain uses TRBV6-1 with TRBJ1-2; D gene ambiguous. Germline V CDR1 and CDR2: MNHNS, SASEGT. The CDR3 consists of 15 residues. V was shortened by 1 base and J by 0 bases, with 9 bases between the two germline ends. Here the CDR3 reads CASSEDPDPNYGYTF. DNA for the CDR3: TGTGCCAGCAGTGAAGACCCAGATCCTAACTATGGCTACACCTTC.

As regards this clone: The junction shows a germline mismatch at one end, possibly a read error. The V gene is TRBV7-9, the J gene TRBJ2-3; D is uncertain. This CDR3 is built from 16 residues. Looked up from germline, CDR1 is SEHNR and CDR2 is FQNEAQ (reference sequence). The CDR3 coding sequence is TGTTCCAGCAGCCTCGGCTGGGCCGACACGGCAGATACGCAGTATTTT. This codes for CSSSLGWADTADTQYF.

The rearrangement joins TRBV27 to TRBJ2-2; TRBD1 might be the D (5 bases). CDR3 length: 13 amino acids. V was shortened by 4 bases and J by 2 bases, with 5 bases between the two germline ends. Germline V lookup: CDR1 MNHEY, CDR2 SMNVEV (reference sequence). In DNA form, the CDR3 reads TGTGCCAGCAGTTGGACAAACACCGGGGAGCTGTTTTTT. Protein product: CASSWTNTGELFF.

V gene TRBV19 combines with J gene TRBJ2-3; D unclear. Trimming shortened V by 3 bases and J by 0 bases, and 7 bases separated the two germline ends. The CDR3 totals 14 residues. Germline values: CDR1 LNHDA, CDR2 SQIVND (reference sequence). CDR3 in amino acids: CASSIPTSTDTQYF. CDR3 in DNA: TGTGCCAGTAGTATCCCGACAAGCACAGATACGCAGTATTTT.

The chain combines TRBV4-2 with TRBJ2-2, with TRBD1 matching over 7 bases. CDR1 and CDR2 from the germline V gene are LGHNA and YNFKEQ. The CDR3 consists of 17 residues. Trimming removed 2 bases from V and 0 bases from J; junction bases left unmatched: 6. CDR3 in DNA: TGTGCCAGCAGCCAAAGAGGTGACAGGGCGAACACCGGGGAGCTGTTTTTT. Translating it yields CASSQRGDRANTGELFF.

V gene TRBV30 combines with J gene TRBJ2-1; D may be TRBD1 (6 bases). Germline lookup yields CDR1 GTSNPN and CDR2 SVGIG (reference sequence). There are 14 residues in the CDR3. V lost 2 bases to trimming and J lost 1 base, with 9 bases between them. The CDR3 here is CAWSLGTSYNEQFF. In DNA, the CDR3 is TGTGCCTGGAGTCTTGGGACATCCTACAATGAGCAGTTCTTC.